Following are 28 T cell receptor beta chains from one sample sequenced in a study of blood T cell repertoires in COVID-19. Assay used: immunoSEQ multiplex PCR; TCRdb lists only in-frame clones, some missing. The data hold approximately 200,000 clones, with 87% observed a single time. The sequenced sample consisted of PBMCs or T cells enriched from blood (not recorded which). The receptors stem from a man aged 25 to 40 in a cohort exposed to, infected with or recovered from COVID-19 (not recorded which).

This clone was detected once. V usage is TRBV7-2 and J usage is TRBJ2-3, with D perhaps matching TRBD1 (6 bases). Trimming stripped 3 bases from V and 2 bases from J, with 12 bases between. The CDR3 totals 15 residues. Germline assignment: CDR1 SGHTA and CDR2 FQGNSA. CDR3 sequence: CASSFQQGNTDTQYF. The CDR3 DNA reads as TGTGCCAGCAGCTTCCAGCAGGGGAACACAGATACGCAGTATTTT.

This clone was counted between two and nine times. V is TRBV14 and J is TRBJ1-5; weak D call: TRBD1 (6 bases). The V end was cut by 2 bases, the J end by 8 bases, with 10 bases between. The CDR3 is 13 residues long. Germline loops: CDR1 SGHDN, CDR2 FVKESK. DNA for the CDR3: TGTGCCAGCAGCCAATATGGGGGCGAGCCCCAGCATTTT. Amino acids: CASSQYGGEPQHF. Full variable domain (missing parts from reference TRBV14 and TRBJ1-5): EAGVTQFPSHSVIEKGQTVTLRCDPISGHDNLYWYRRVMGKEIKFLLHFVKESKQDESGMPNNRFLAERTGGTYSTLKVQPAELEDSGVYFCASSQYGGEPQHFGDGTRLSIL.

V usage is TRBV28 and J usage is TRBJ2-7; TRBD1 agrees at 10 bases. The length of the CDR3 is 15 residues. V trimming: 3 bases; J trimming: 5 bases; junction bases outside the gene matches: 7. CDR1 is MDHEN, CDR2 SYDVKM, per germline. In nucleotides, the CDR3 is TGTGCCAGCAGTTTTCCGGGGACAGGGGTCCACGAGCAGTACTTC. This gives the protein CASSFPGTGVHEQYF.

This rearrangement joins TRBV5-1 to TRBJ2-3; a weak D match, TRBD1 (6 bases). V lost 0 bases to trimming and J lost 5 bases, with 13 bases between them. The CDR3 spans 15 residues. Germline CDR1 reads SGHRS; CDR2 reads YFSETQ. The CDR3 nucleotides are TGCGCCAGCAGCTTGGCCAGGGGACGGGGAGATACGCAGTATTTT. It encodes CASSLARGRGDTQYF.

The chain uses TRBV13 and TRBJ1-3; tentatively, D is TRBD1 (5 bases). The CDR3 consists of 15 residues. Germline V gives CDR1 PRHDT, CDR2 FYEKMQ (reference sequence). Trimming removed 4 bases at V and 0 bases at J, with 10 bases between. The CDR3 reads CASSSQENSGNTIYF. The CDR3, as DNA: TGTGCCAGCAGCTCACAGGAGAACTCTGGAAACACCATATATTTT.

V and J are TRBV7-9 and TRBJ1-4; D perhaps matches TRBD1 (6 bases). CDR3 length: 16 amino acids. V shed 5 bases and J shed 8 bases, with 21 bases lying between them. Germline loops: CDR1 SEHNR, CDR2 FQNEAQ (reference sequence). The CDR3 sequence is CASSADIGGRGEKLFF. The CDR3, as DNA: TGTGCCAGCAGCGCCGATATCGGTGGCAGGGGCGAAAAACTGTTTTTT.

The count of this clone is one. The chain recombines TRBV7-6 with TRBJ2-5; 11 positions agree with TRBD2. Germline trimming cut 1 base from V and 0 bases from J; bases unmatched to any gene: 10. The CDR3 spans 19 residues. CDR1 and CDR2 (germline): SGHVS, FNYEAQ. DNA for the CDR3: TGTGCCAGCAGCTTAGTTGGGACTAGCGGAGTCGGGGACCAAGAGACCCAGTACTTC. Residues: CASSLVGTSGVGDQETQYF.

The gene calls are TRBV4-1 and TRBJ2-7; D call uncertain. The ends were cut back, 0 bases at V and 2 bases at J, with 5 bases in the middle. Germline V gene sequence: CDR1 MGHRA, CDR2 YSYEKL. This CDR3 spans 13 amino acids. The CDR3, as DNA: TGCGCCAGCAGCCAAGAGCGCACCTACGAGCAGTACTTC. This gives the protein CASSQERTYEQYF.

The J gene is TRBJ1-2, the V gene TRBV7-3; 7 nucleotides line up with TRBD1. Germline lookup yields CDR1 SGHTA and CDR2 FQGTGA. The CDR3 runs 15 residues. Trimming removed 0 bases from V and 2 bases from J; junction bases left unmatched: 3. CDR3 sequence: CASSLTGGANYGYTF. The CDR3, as DNA: TGTGCCAGCAGCTTAACAGGGGGCGCCAACTATGGCTACACCTTC.

The chain combines TRBV18 with TRBJ1-1; TRBD1 agrees at 10 bases. This CDR3 spans 17 amino acids. The V segment lost 3 bases and the J segment 1 base; nucleotides outside the gene matches: 8. Germline values: CDR1 KGHSH, CDR2 LQKENI. This CDR3 reads CASSPRDRGSENTEAFF. The CDR3 DNA follows: TGTGCCAGCTCACCGCGGGACAGGGGATCGGAGAACACTGAAGCTTTCTTT.

This chain uses TRBV19 with TRBJ2-1, with D perhaps matching TRBD2 (6 bases). The germline V gene has CDR1 LNHDA and CDR2 SQIVND (reference sequence). This CDR3 region has 17 residues. Trimming left V 7 bases short and J 2 bases short, with 21 bases between. The CDR3 region is CASNPRRVAVAYNEQFF. For the CDR3, the DNA is TGTGCCAGTAATCCGAGGAGAGTAGCGGTTGCCTACAATGAGCAGTTCTTC.

The rearrangement links TRBV7-6 to TRBJ1-2; 9 nucleotides agree with TRBD1. The CDR3 consists of 17 residues. Trimming at V came to 6 bases and at J to 4 bases, leaving 15 bases not matched to a gene. Germline V CDR1 and CDR2: SGHVS, FNYEAQ. The CDR3 coding sequence is TGTGCCAGCAGTCCCCGGGACAGGGACTTTCGGCTCTATGGCTACACCTTC. Encoded protein: CASSPRDRDFRLYGYTF.

This chain joins TRBV29-1 and TRBJ1-3; TRBD1 agrees at 8 bases. With V trimmed by 6 bases and J by 4 bases, 14 bases remained unmatched. This CDR3 is built from 16 residues. CDR1 SQVTM and CDR2 ANQGSEA come from the germline V gene. Here the CDR3 reads CSVVDPDRGVGNTIYF. DNA for the CDR3: TGCAGCGTCGTAGACCCAGACAGGGGAGTCGGAAACACCATATATTTT. The complete variable domain, with remaining parts taken from reference TRBV29-1 and TRBJ1-3, reads SAVISQKPSRDICQRGTSLTIQCQVDSQVTMMFWYRQQPGQSLTLIATANQGSEATYESGFVIDKFPISRPNLTFSTLTVSNMSPEDSSIYLCSVVDPDRGVGNTIYFGEGSWLTVV.

The chain employs TRBV5-6 and TRBJ2-5, with 8 bases lining up with TRBD1. The length of the CDR3 is 17 residues. Germline trimming cut 0 bases from V and 2 bases from J; bases unmatched to any gene: 9. CDR1 and CDR2 from the germline V gene are SGHDT and YYEEEE. The CDR3 here is CASSLGTWTGPQETQYF. DNA for the CDR3: TGTGCCAGCAGCTTGGGCACCTGGACAGGGCCACAAGAGACCCAGTACTTC. Full variable domain (remainder filled in from reference TRBV5-6 and TRBJ2-5): DAGVTQSPTHLIKTRGQQVTLRCSPKSGHDTVSWYQQALGQGPQFIFQYYEEEERQRGNFPDRFSGHQFPNYSSELNVNALLLGDSALYLCASSLGTWTGPQETQYFGPGTRLLVL.

This clone has just a few counts. The chain combines TRBV29-1 with TRBJ1-1; TRBD1 might be the D (6 bases). Germline-derived CDR1 and CDR2 are SQVTM and ANQGSEA. Deletions cut 5 bases from V and 5 bases from J, with 15 bases between. This CDR3 has 13 residues. The CDR3 bases are TGCAGCGTTATCGAGGGGGGGAAGACTGAAGCTTTCTTT. The encoded protein is CSVIEGGKTEAFF.

This clone appeared a single time. The chain is built from TRBV28 and TRBJ1-5, with a weak D call TRBD1 (5 bases). Germline V lookup: CDR1 MDHEN, CDR2 SYDVKM. CDR3 length: 12 residues. The ends were cut back, 10 bases at V and 3 bases at J, with 10 bases in the middle. The CDR3 DNA follows: TGTGCCATCGACAGCGCCAATCAGCCCCAGCATTTT. Protein product: CAIDSANQPQHF.

V is TRBV15 and J is TRBJ2-7, with D tentatively TRBD2 (6 bases). V was shortened by 7 bases and J by 6 bases, with 7 bases between the two germline ends. This CDR3 contains 10 residues. Germline CDR1 LNHNV, CDR2 YYDKDF (reference sequence). The CDR3 protein is CATTGVEQYF. The CDR3 DNA reads TGTGCCACCACGGGAGTCGAGCAGTACTTC. Full variable domain (rest looked up from reference TRBV15 and TRBJ2-7): DAMVIQNPRYQVTQFGKPVTLSCSQTLNHNVMYWYQQKSSQAPKLLFHYYDKDFNNEADTPDNFQSRRPNTSFCFLDIRSPGLGDTAMYLCATTGVEQYFGPGTRLTVT.

CDR3 in DNA: TGTGCCAGCAGCTACAAAACGGACAGTACCTACGAGCAGTACTTC. This translates into CASSYKTDSTYEQYF. This chain links TRBV7-2 with TRBJ2-7; a weak D match, TRBD1 (6 bases). V lost 4 bases and J lost 2, with 15 bases in between. CDR1 is SGHTA and CDR2 is FQGNSA in the germline V gene. This CDR3 contains 15 residues.

The V call is TRBV27, the J call TRBJ1-5, with 10 bases aligning to TRBD1. The V and J ends lost 5 bases and 0 bases, in that order; junction bases with no gene match: 10. Germline V gene data show CDR1 as MNHEY and CDR2 as SMNVEV (reference sequence). This CDR3 is built from 18 residues. The CDR3 DNA reads TGTGCCAGCAGTCCGAGGGACAGGGGACCCTATAGCAATCAGCCCCAGCATTTT. Translating gives CASSPRDRGPYSNQPQHF.

This sequence joins TRBV15 and TRBJ2-7; TRBD1 might be the D (5 bases). The CDR3 length is 14 residues. V lost 9 bases and J 6 bases, leaving 21 bases between the germline ends. Germline values: CDR1 LNHNV, CDR2 YYDKDF (reference sequence). CDR3 coding DNA: TGTGCCACGTCCTCAGGGCGACAACCCTCCGAGCAGTACTTC. Protein product: CATSSGRQPSEQYF.

V usage is TRBV4-1 and J usage is TRBJ1-4, with TRBD1 identical over 7 bases. Germline trimming cut 3 bases from V and 6 bases from J; bases unmatched to any gene: 10. Germline assignment: CDR1 MGHRA and CDR2 YSYEKL. The CDR3 contains 16 residues. The CDR3 sequence: CASSHPQQGRDEKLFF. CDR3 nucleotide sequence: TGCGCCAGCAGCCACCCACAACAGGGGAGAGATGAAAAACTGTTTTTT.

The chain combines TRBV2 with TRBJ1-2; 9 nucleotides line up with TRBD1. Germline CDR1 and CDR2: SNHLY and FYNNEI. This CDR3 has 15 residues. Losses at the gene ends were 7 bases for V and 4 bases for J; bases not matched to a gene: 10. CDR3 sequence (DNA): TGTGCCAGCACTAAAACAGGGGGCGACTTCTATGGCTACACCTTC. Its translation is CASTKTGGDFYGYTF. Complete variable domain (other parts from reference TRBV2 and TRBJ1-2): EPEVTQTPSHQVTQMGQEVILRCVPISNHLYFYWYRQILGQKVEFLVSFYNNEISEKSEIFDDQFSVERPDGSNFTLKIRSTKLEDSAMYFCASTKTGGDFYGYTFGSGTRLTVV.

The chain recombines TRBV7-9 with TRBJ1-2; D is uncertain. This CDR3 has 13 residues. Germline CDR1 reads SEHNR; CDR2 reads FQNEAQ (reference sequence). V lost 3 bases and J lost 4, with 9 bases in between. The CDR3, as DNA: TGTGCCAGCAGCTTTTTAAGCTTCTATGGCTACACCTTC. Translating it yields CASSFLSFYGYTF.

The CDR3 DNA reads as TGTGCCAGCAGCATACCGGGACTAGCGATCTCCTACGAGCAGTACTTC. Its protein product is CASSIPGLAISYEQYF. The chain uses TRBV5-6 and TRBJ2-7; 10 bases match TRBD2. CDR1 is SGHDT, CDR2 YYEEEE, per germline. This CDR3 contains 16 residues. J was trimmed by 0 bases and V by 4 bases; bases with no gene match: 7.

This rearrangement joins TRBV28 to TRBJ2-3; 8 bases align to TRBD2. CDR3 length equals 16 residues. Germline V gene data show CDR1 as MDHEN and CDR2 as SYDVKM. J was trimmed by 4 bases and V by 5 bases; bases with no gene match: 11. The CDR3 loop is CASSLPGLGVSDTQYF. The CDR3 DNA is TGTGCCAGCAGTCTACCGGGACTAGGTGTATCAGATACGCAGTATTTT.

The gene calls are TRBV7-8 and TRBJ2-7, with 12 positions matching TRBD2. The CDR3 is 17 amino acids. V lost 2 bases, J lost 6 bases, and 11 bases stayed unmatched. CDR1 and CDR2 from the germline V gene are SGHVS and FQNEAQ. Here the CDR3 reads CASSLRPTGLAGLEQYF. Written as DNA, the CDR3 is TGTGCCAGCAGCTTACGACCGACGGGACTAGCGGGTCTCGAGCAGTACTTC.

This chain uses TRBV7-9 with TRBJ1-2, with 8 bases that match TRBD1. The length of the CDR3 is 15 residues. J gave up 0 bases and V 1 base, and 1 base lay outside the gene matches. CDR1 is SEHNR, CDR2 FQNEAQ, per germline (reference sequence). CDR3: CASSLGTGTNYGYTF. DNA of the CDR3: TGTGCCAGCAGCTTAGGGACAGGGACTAACTATGGCTACACCTTC.

This chain joins TRBV2 and TRBJ2-1, with 11 bases aligning to TRBD2. V lost 4 bases to trimming and J lost 9 bases; unmatched junction nucleotides: 8. The CDR3 extends over 15 amino acids. Germline V gene data show CDR1 as SNHLY and CDR2 as FYNNEI. CDR3 residues: CASSGWLAGGGEQFF. The CDR3 DNA follows: TGTGCCAGCAGTGGGTGGCTAGCGGGAGGAGGTGAGCAGTTCTTC.